The subject of this entry is one T cell receptor beta chain. Its antigen is not known. This sample is part of a study of cytomegalovirus exposure and HLA in healthy donors. Study results and caveats: Earlier findings revealed that most TCR beta V segments proved productive either about 87% or about 30% of the time. A later analysis linked 15,000 to 20,000 TCR beta sequences to HLA alleles at 0.05 false discovery rate.

V was clipped by 4 bases and J by 5 bases, with 23 bases between them. This CDR3 is built from 17 residues. Per germline, CDR1 MNHNS and CDR2 SASEGT. Primers for the PCR totalled 60 Vbeta and 13 Jbeta. Methods used by the authors: An analysis that came later counted some 85 million unique TCR beta chains, some 11 million shared. This table comes from immunoSEQ multiplex PCR, and its TCRdb copy is limited to in-frame clones, with some not included. D and trimming come from the DNA, and the V and J calls and clone size come from that table. Of approximately 120,000 clones listed, about 81% were seen once; the top ten hold roughly 0.99%.

Specimen: PBMCs. The chain uses TRBV6-1 and TRBJ1-1; tentative D call: TRBD1 (6 bases). This clonotype was sampled from a woman aged 30 to 39 in good health and CMV-seronegative. The CDR3 here is CASSGRGGVGAGTEAFF. Here the CDR3 DNA reads TGTGCCAGCAGTGGGAGGGGGGGGGTCGGGGCAGGGACTGAAGCTTTCTTT.